This TCR beta chain was found in a study of CD8 T cells in Susac syndrome. Study-wide findings and caveats: By the study's own acknowledgment, its TCR sequencing and HLA analysis included relatively few individuals.

CD8+ and CD4+ T cells circulating in blood were sequenced for TCR beta. It was negative isolation that provided the CD8+ and CD4+ T cells, whereas TEMRA cells were enriched by FACS. There are 13 residues in the CDR3. The germline CDR1 and CDR2 sequences are LGHDT and YNNKEL (reference sequence). V gave up 4 bases and J gave up 6 bases, with 12 bases separating them. Notes on this clonotype: Antigen: not known.

Random hexamers were used to reverse transcribe an amount of roughly 0.45 to 1 ug RNA. Across 54 Vbeta and 13 Jbeta, TCR beta CDR3 was amplified with immunoSEQ multiplex PCR. TCRdb processed the immunoSEQ multiplex PCR reads anew with MiXCR; each CDR3 protein has one entry. The sample contains roughly 190,000 distinct CDR3 sequences, approximately 93% of which appear only once. This TCR was sampled from a human donor in good health. V gene TRBV3-1 combines with J gene TRBJ1-2, with a possible D match to TRBD1 (5 bases). The sample was CD4+ T cells from PBMCs. CDR3 bases: TGTGCCAGCAGCCCCGGGGCAGGGAATGGCTACACCTTC. Encoded protein: CASSPGAGNGYTF.